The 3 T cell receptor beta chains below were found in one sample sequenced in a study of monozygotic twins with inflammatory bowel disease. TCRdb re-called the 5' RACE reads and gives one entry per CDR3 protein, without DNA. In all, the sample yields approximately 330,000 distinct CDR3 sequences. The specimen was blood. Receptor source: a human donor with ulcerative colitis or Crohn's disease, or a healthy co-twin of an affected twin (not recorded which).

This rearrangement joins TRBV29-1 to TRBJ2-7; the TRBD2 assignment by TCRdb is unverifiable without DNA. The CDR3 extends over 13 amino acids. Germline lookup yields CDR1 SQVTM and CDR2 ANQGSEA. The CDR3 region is CSAGRDSSYEQYF.

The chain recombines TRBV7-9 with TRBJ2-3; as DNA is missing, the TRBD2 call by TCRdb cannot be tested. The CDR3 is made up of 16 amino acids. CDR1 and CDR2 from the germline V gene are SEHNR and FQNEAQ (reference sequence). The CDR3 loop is CASSSGDYDSTDTQYF.

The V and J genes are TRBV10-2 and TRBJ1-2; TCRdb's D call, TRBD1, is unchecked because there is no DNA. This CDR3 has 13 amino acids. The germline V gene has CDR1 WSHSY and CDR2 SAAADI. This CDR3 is CATRTGENYGYTF.